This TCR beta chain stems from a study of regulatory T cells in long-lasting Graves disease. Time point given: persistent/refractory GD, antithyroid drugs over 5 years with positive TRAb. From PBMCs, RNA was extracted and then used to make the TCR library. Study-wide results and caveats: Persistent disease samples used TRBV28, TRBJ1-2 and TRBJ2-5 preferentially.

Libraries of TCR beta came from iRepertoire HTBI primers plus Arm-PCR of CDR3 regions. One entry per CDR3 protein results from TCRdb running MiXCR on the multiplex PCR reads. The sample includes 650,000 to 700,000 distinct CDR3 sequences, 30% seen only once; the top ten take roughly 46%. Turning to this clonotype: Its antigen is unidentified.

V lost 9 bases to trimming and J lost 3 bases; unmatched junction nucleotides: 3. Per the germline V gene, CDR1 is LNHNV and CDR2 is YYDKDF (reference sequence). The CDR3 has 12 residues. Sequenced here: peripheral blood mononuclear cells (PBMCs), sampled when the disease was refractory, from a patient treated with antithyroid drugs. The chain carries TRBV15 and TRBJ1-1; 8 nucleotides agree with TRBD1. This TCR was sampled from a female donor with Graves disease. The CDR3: CATDRGDTEAFF. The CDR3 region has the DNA TGTGCCACAGACAGGGGAGACACTGAAGCTTTCTTT.